Below, one T cell receptor (delta chain) is given with its context. The clone's antigen remains unknown. The record has no base qualities; no much larger clone is one base away. Based on the germline V gene, the CDR1 and CDR2 sequences are TSWWSYY and QGS. Inclusive of the bounding cysteine and phenylalanine, the CDR3 is 21 residues long. This entry keeps only the CDR3 DNA: 63 bases, framed from base 1. The germline V and J ends show losses of 3 bases and 0 bases respectively, and no gene match explains 17 bases of the junction. RNA was isolated using the RNeasy mini kit, and reverse transcription was performed with Superscript III. CDR3 amplicons were generated by multiplex PCR with pooled V-gene forward primers and a constant-region reverse primer carrying Illumina adaptor overhangs. After gel purification, the amplicons were indexed with Nextera index primers over approximately 8 extra PCR cycles and then purified using AMPure XP beads. Sequencing of libraries was performed on an Illumina MiSeq using paired-end 250 bp reads, dual indexing and a roughly 20% PhiX spike-in. Per the authors' processing: Reads were quality checked with FastQC, and TRG read pairs were merged with ea-utils fastq-join. IMGT/HighV-QUEST was used to annotate sequences, retaining only productive sequences with an unambiguous V-gene assignment, and each clonotype was defined by an identical CDR3 sequence. For downstream analysis, the tools were VDJtools 1.1.1, tcR 2.2.3, Treemap and vegan Shannon diversity in R 3.4.4. Via CATT, TCRdb reprocessed the public reads, and rows with identical DNA were then joined. Here the V and J calls rest on TCRdb's processing, not on the authors' analysis. Present in this sample are some 73,000 delta-chain clones, 30% to 40% of which were seen just once. The leading ten clones occupy roughly 0.26% of the sample.

This entry comes from a study of Vδ1+ human thymocytes (dated by TCRdb to 2016 to 2019). A note on the overall study: The study characterised mRNA-level TRG and TRD CDR3 repertoires of highly purified Vdelta1+ thymocytes from young children as a data resource. Earlier work had validated the multiplex-based CDR3 amplicon strategy against 5'RACE-based methods for generating CDR3 amplicons. Summary of the overall study and its limitations: The use of highly purified populations and single-cell validation was advised by the authors, since misinterpretation of bulk repertoire data could be caused by unexpected Vdelta2 sequences. Because no clustering by age or sex was observed, donors were not stratified by these variables in the analyses. Roughly 20% of thymic TRD sequences were found to be Vdelta2 (and few were Vdelta3) despite high sort purity, in contrast to peripheral blood Vdelta1+ controls. Many TRG clonotypes were found to be shared between donors (up to roughly 7x10^3), whereas TRD repertoires were found to be essentially private (max roughly 100 shared). In contrast to oligoclonal peripheral blood repertoires, thymic TRG and TRD repertoires appeared to be highly polyclonal with Gaussian CDR3 length distributions.

Thymic samples were depleted of alphabeta T cells, then CD3+ TCRVdelta1+ TCRVdelta2- thymocytes were FACS-sorted. Sorted Vdelta1+ thymocyte purity ranged from roughly 96% to 99.6%. Thymic specimens came from several paediatric patients undergoing corrective cardiac surgery, aged from roughly 5 days to 15 months. Thymic tissue was dispersed, and mononuclear cells were isolated on a Histopaque-1077 density gradient. Staining used anti-TCRVdelta1 clone TS8.2, anti-TCRVdelta2 clone B6, anti-CD3 clone HIT3a and anti-TCRalphabeta clone IP26 antibodies. The sample consisted of Vdelta1+ gamma-delta thymocytes from the thymus. In light of the paper, this sample's cell subset or site label describes: FACS-sorted CD3+ TCRalphabeta- TCRVdelta1+ TCRVdelta2- thymocytes. The V and J genes are TRDV1 and TRDJ1; TRDD3 matches 12 bases in the middle. The clonotype comes from a boy under two years old who had congenital heart surgery. The DNA sequence reads TGTGCTCTTGGGGATTCAGTACGGTCTGGGGGATACGCTGTTTACACCGATAAACTCATCTTT. It codes for CALGDSVRSGGYAVYTDKLIF.